Reported below is one T cell receptor (beta chain). This sample is part of a study of blood T cell repertoires in COVID-19. Study as a whole: T cells, B-cell-depleted T cells, or PBMCs provided the cDNA or gDNA that served as material.

Germline CDR1 is LNHDA and CDR2 is SQIVND (reference sequence). V dropped 6 bases and J dropped 0 bases, with 8 bases sitting between them. The CDR3 totals 13 residues. Data came from immunoSEQ multiplex PCR; TCRdb stores just in-frame clones and leaves some out. The sample has 13,000 or so clones; approximately 90% are singletons. Sequencing was carried out using peripheral blood. The receptor was isolated from a human donor in a cohort sampled during active COVID-19. V gene TRBV19 combines with J gene TRBJ1-1; D call uncertain. CDR3 bases: TGTGCCAGTAGCCTATCCTTGAACACTGAAGCTTTCTTT. It is translated as CASSLSLNTEAFF. The full variable domain, completed using reference TRBV19 and TRBJ1-1, is DGGITQSPKYLFRKEGQNVTLSCEQNLNHDAMYWYRQDPGQGLRLIYYSQIVNDFQKGDIAEGYSVSREKKESFPLTVTSAQKNPTAFYLCASSLSLNTEAFFGQGTRLTVV.